This T cell receptor (beta chain) was sequenced in a study of blood T cell repertoires in COVID-19. Study-level information: T cells, B-cell-depleted T cells, or PBMCs supplied cDNA or gDNA.

V was clipped by 4 bases and J by 6 bases, with 21 bases between them. The CDR3 sequence is 16 residues long. Germline-derived CDR1 and CDR2 are SEHNR and FQNEAQ (reference sequence). In the authors' methods: Amplification from reference gene primers served as the basis for estimated nucleated cell counts. Profiled with immunoSEQ multiplex PCR; TCRdb holds only in-frame clones, not every one. The D gene and trimming were derived from the DNA, and the V and J assignments and clone size from that table. The sample holds a few hundred thousand clones; about nine tenths are singletons and the top ten take around 10%.

The sequence was collected from a young woman with COVID-19, enrolled during active disease. The V call is TRBV7-9, the J call TRBJ1-1; the D is unclear. The sequenced material came from peripheral blood. The CDR3 region is CASSSAPIRYNAEAFF. In DNA, the CDR3 is TGTGCCAGCAGCTCAGCACCGATTCGATACAACGCTGAAGCTTTCTTT. Filled out from reference TRBV7-9 and TRBJ1-1, the complete variable domain reads DTGVSQNPRHKITKRGQNVTFRCDPISEHNRLYWYRQTLGQGPEFLTYFQNEAQLEKSRLLSDRFSAERPKGSFSTLEIQRTEQGDSAMYLCASSSAPIRYNAEAFFGQGTRLTVV.